The 26 T cell receptor beta chains reported below all come from one sample, sequenced in a study of cytomegalovirus exposure and HLA in healthy donors (dated by TCRdb to the late 2010s). Library creation used the immunoSEQ multiplex PCR assay. Sourced from immuneACCESS, this table was stored by TCRdb with only in-frame sequences that have V and J called. A share of the clones is absent; for the studies checked, an unresolved V gene accounts for under half, and the remainder has no known explanation. This sample holds approximately 97,000 clones; around 96% were observed only once. The ten largest account for 0.89% of the sample. The sequencing sample was made of PBMCs. These receptors were collected from a woman between 18 and 30 years old in good health and CMV-seronegative.

This sequence joins TRBV27 and TRBJ2-3; TRBD1 agrees at 11 bases. Germline assignment: CDR1 MNHEY and CDR2 SMNVEV (reference sequence). The CDR3 contains 15 residues. Trimming at V came to 4 bases and at J to 3 bases, leaving 3 bases not matched to a gene. The CDR3 region is CASSWTGGSTDTQYF. CDR3 DNA: TGTGCCAGCAGTTGGACAGGGGGCAGTACAGATACGCAGTATTTT.

This clone has just one count. The chain is built from TRBV2 and TRBJ2-7; 9 nucleotides line up with TRBD1. Per germline, CDR1 SNHLY and CDR2 FYNNEI. The length of the CDR3 is 15 residues. J gave up 6 bases and V 2 bases, and 8 bases lay outside the gene matches. The CDR3 reads CASSERGQGMGEQYF. The DNA of the CDR3 is TGTGCCAGCAGTGAAAGAGGACAGGGGATGGGCGAGCAGTACTTC. Based on the CDR3 plus reference TRBV2 and TRBJ2-7, the full variable domain is EPEVTQTPSHQVTQMGQEVILRCVPISNHLYFYWYRQILGQKVEFLVSFYNNEISEKSEIFDDQFSVERPDGSNFTLKIRSTKLEDSAMYFCASSERGQGMGEQYFGPGTRLTVT.

The V call is TRBV15, the J call TRBJ2-4, with 7 bases lining up with TRBD1. This CDR3 is 13 amino acids long. Germline V gene lookup returns CDR1 LNHNV and CDR2 YYDKDF (reference sequence). J gave up 5 bases and V 6 bases, and 4 bases lay outside the gene matches. The CDR3 coding sequence is TGTGCCACCAGGGATACAGGGGAAAACATTCAGTACTTC. As protein: CATRDTGENIQYF.

This clone was observed a handful of times. The chain combines TRBV7-9 with TRBJ2-7, with TRBD2 identical over 7 bases. V shed 4 bases and J 2 bases; nucleotides not matched to a gene: 2. The CDR3 contains 13 residues. Germline CDR1 and CDR2: SEHNR and FQNEAQ (reference sequence). This chain's CDR3 is CASSWLAAYEQYF. The CDR3 nucleotides read TGTGCCAGCAGCTGGCTAGCGGCCTACGAGCAGTACTTC.

This chain joins TRBV28 and TRBJ1-5; 7 nucleotides align to TRBD1. CDR3 length: 13 amino acids. The V and J ends lost 5 bases and 5 bases, in that order; junction bases with no gene match: 3. Germline CDR1 is MDHEN and CDR2 is SYDVKM. CDR3 bases: TGTGCCAGCAGTCGACAGGGCGATCAGCCCCAGCATTTT. Encoded protein: CASSRQGDQPQHF.

The genes are TRBV19 and TRBJ2-5, with unresolved D. Per the germline V gene, CDR1 is LNHDA and CDR2 is SQIVND (reference sequence). Trimming cost V 6 bases and J 2 bases, with 7 bases left between them. This CDR3 is 12 amino acids long. Here the CDR3 reads CASRDTQETQYF. CDR3 DNA sequence: TGTGCCAGTAGAGACACACAAGAGACCCAGTACTTC.

V usage is TRBV19 and J usage is TRBJ1-1, with 7 bases lining up with TRBD1. V shed 6 bases and J 10 bases; nucleotides not matched to a gene: 5. Germline lookup yields CDR1 LNHDA and CDR2 SQIVND (reference sequence). This CDR3 comprises 11 residues. CDR3 DNA sequence: TGTGCCAGTAGGGGGGGACAGACAGCTTTCTTT. Protein product: CASRGGQTAFF.

The rearrangement links TRBV29-1 to TRBJ2-7; 8 positions agree with TRBD1. This CDR3 has 13 amino acids. Germline CDR1 is SQVTM and CDR2 is ANQGSEA. The trim removed 4 bases at V and 5 bases at J, leaving 7 bases unmatched. CDR3 amino acids: CSVVAGGLDEQYF. CDR3 DNA: TGCAGCGTTGTGGCAGGGGGCCTCGACGAGCAGTACTTC.

The rearrangement uses TRBV7-2 and TRBJ2-5; 10 positions match TRBD1. With 1 base clipped from V and 5 bases from J, the junction kept 4 bases outside the gene matches. Germline CDR1 is SGHTA and CDR2 is FQGNSA. This CDR3 comprises 15 residues. The CDR3 loop reads CASSLGQGARETQYF. The CDR3, as DNA: TGTGCCAGCAGCTTAGGACAGGGGGCGCGGGAGACCCAGTACTTC.

The chain is built from TRBV6-1 and TRBJ2-3, with 7 nucleotides matching TRBD2. The CDR3 length is 15 residues. Trimming at V came to 0 bases and at J to 4 bases, leaving 4 bases not matched to a gene. The germline gives CDR1 MNHNS, CDR2 SASEGT. The chain's CDR3 is CASSEAGGLSDTQYF. The DNA of the CDR3 is TGTGCCAGCAGTGAAGCGGGGGGGTTATCAGATACGCAGTATTTT.

The chain recombines TRBV5-1 with TRBJ2-3; 8 bases line up with TRBD2. This CDR3 is built from 16 residues. Per germline, CDR1 SGHRS and CDR2 YFSETQ. V lost 3 bases and J lost 2; bases outside the gene matches: 8. The CDR3 spells CASSSNIAGNTDTQYF. In nucleotides, the CDR3 is TGCGCCAGCAGCTCTAACATAGCGGGGAACACAGATACGCAGTATTTT. The full variable domain, in which reference TRBV5-1 and TRBJ2-3 provide the parts outside the CDR3, is KAGVTQTPRYLIKTRGQQVTLSCSPISGHRSVSWYQQTPGQGLQFLFEYFSETQRNKGNFPGRFSGRQFSNSRSEMNVSTLELGDSALYLCASSSNIAGNTDTQYFGPGTRLTVL.

The CDR3, as DNA: TGTGCCAGTAGTAGGCAACGCACAGATACGCAGTATTTT. It yields the protein CASSRQRTDTQYF. V and J are TRBV19 and TRBJ2-3, with unresolved D. There are 13 residues in the CDR3. Germline loops: CDR1 LNHDA, CDR2 SQIVND (reference sequence). The V end lost 4 bases, the J end lost 1 base, and 6 bases lay between the germline ends.

V usage is TRBV4-2 and J usage is TRBJ1-5, with D possibly TRBD1 on 5 matching bases. CDR1 is LGHNA and CDR2 is YNFKEQ in the germline V gene. V dropped 0 bases and J dropped 4 bases, with 7 bases sitting between them. The length of the CDR3 is 14 residues. The CDR3 region has the DNA TGTGCCAGCAGCCAAGAGGAGGGGAATCAGCCCCAGCATTTT. Translation gives CASSQEEGNQPQHF.

In this sample, this clone turned up a few times. The chain is built from TRBV19 and TRBJ2-1, with D possibly being TRBD2 (6 bases). CDR1 is LNHDA and CDR2 is SQIVND in the germline V gene (reference sequence). V lost 6 bases and J lost 3, with 15 bases in between. The CDR3 consists of 15 residues. The chain's CDR3 is CASRGLAASYNEQFF. The CDR3 DNA reads as TGTGCCAGTAGGGGATTAGCGGCAAGCTACAATGAGCAGTTCTTC. Variable domain in full (rest from reference TRBV19 and TRBJ2-1): DGGITQSPKYLFRKEGQNVTLSCEQNLNHDAMYWYRQDPGQGLRLIYYSQIVNDFQKGDIAEGYSVSREKKESFPLTVTSAQKNPTAFYLCASRGLAASYNEQFFGPGTRLTVL.

The chain links TRBV10-3 to TRBJ2-3, with D tentatively TRBD2 (6 bases). Trimming removed 10 bases from V and 4 bases from J, with 27 bases in between. The V gene's germline CDR1 is ENHRY and CDR2 SYGVKD. This CDR3 comprises 17 residues. The CDR3 sequence is CATSSDTRRDLADTQYF. The CDR3 bases are TGTGCCACGTCGTCGGATACTAGGCGGGACTTAGCAGATACGCAGTATTTT.

This chain uses TRBV6-1 with TRBJ2-2, with TRBD1 as a possible D gene (5 bases). The CDR3 has 15 amino acids. Germline assignment: CDR1 MNHNS and CDR2 SASEGT. V was cut by 7 bases and J by 3 bases, with 15 bases left in between. CDR3 DNA: TGTGCCAGCACCTCACCTGGGGCTTACACCGGGGAGCTGTTTTTT. Its translation: CASTSPGAYTGELFF.

The chain employs TRBV10-3 and TRBJ2-3; 7 positions agree with TRBD2. CDR3 size: 13 residues. Germline trimming cut 11 bases from V and 2 bases from J; bases unmatched to any gene: 7. Germline values: CDR1 ENHRY, CDR2 SYGVKD. The CDR3 sequence: CAVLGGPTDTQYF. In nucleotides, the CDR3 is TGTGCCGTTCTGGGAGGGCCCACAGATACGCAGTATTTT.

The chain couples TRBV7-2 to TRBJ2-1; the match to TRBD2 covers 9 bases. The germline gives CDR1 SGHTA, CDR2 FQGNSA. CDR3 length: 11 residues. V dropped 6 bases and J dropped 10; count of bases not matched to a gene: 1. The CDR3: CASRLAGEQFF. CDR3 DNA sequence: TGTGCCAGCAGGCTAGCGGGGGAGCAGTTCTTC. Full variable domain (remainder filled in from reference TRBV7-2 and TRBJ2-1): GAGVSQSPSNKVTEKGKDVELRCDPISGHTALYWYRQSLGQGLEFLIYFQGNSAPDKSGLPSDRFSAERTGGSVSTLTIQRTQQEDSAVYLCASRLAGEQFFGPGTRLTVL.

The chain uses TRBV4-1 and TRBJ2-5; perhaps TRBD2 as D (5 bases). The CDR3 spans 14 residues. Trimming took off 0 bases at V and 5 bases at J, with 10 bases between the two ends. CDR1 is MGHRA, CDR2 YSYEKL, per germline. The CDR3 reads CASSQEEREETQYF. In nucleotides, the CDR3 is TGCGCCAGCAGCCAAGAGGAGAGGGAGGAGACCCAGTACTTC.

V and J are TRBV19 and TRBJ2-7, with no clear D. The CDR3 runs 11 residues. The germline V gene has CDR1 LNHDA and CDR2 SQIVND (reference sequence). Trimming stripped 6 bases from V and 6 bases from J, with 9 bases between. The DNA for the CDR3 is TGTGCCAGTAGCTCTGTCCTCGAGCAGTACTTC. Translated, it gives CASSSVLEQYF.

This rearrangement joins TRBV6-1 to TRBJ1-3; TRBD1 is a possible D gene (5 bases). CDR3 length: 14 residues. CDR1 is MNHNS, CDR2 SASEGT, per germline. The CDR3 nucleotides read TGTGCTTCTTGGGCGGGGGACGCTGGAAACACCATATATTTT. It yields the protein CASWAGDAGNTIYF.

The chain couples TRBV5-4 to TRBJ2-5, with TRBD2 matching over 12 bases. The CDR3 is made up of 17 amino acids. The germline gives CDR1 SGHNT, CDR2 YYREEE (reference sequence). The V and J ends lost 3 bases and 2 bases, in that order; junction bases with no gene match: 8. The CDR3 nucleotides read TGTGCCAGCAGCTGGGACCCTAGCGGGGGGGTACAAGAGACCCAGTACTTC. It is translated as CASSWDPSGGVQETQYF. Filled out from reference TRBV5-4 and TRBJ2-5, the complete variable domain reads ETGVTQSPTHLIKTRGQQVTLRCSSQSGHNTVSWYQQALGQGPQFIFQYYREEENGRGNFPPRFSGLQFPNYSSELNVNALELDDSALYLCASSWDPSGGVQETQYFGPGTRLLVL.

The V gene is TRBV29-1, the J gene TRBJ2-1; 9 bases map to TRBD1. Trimming removed 6 bases from V and 0 bases from J; junction bases left unmatched: 9. The V gene's germline CDR1 is SQVTM and CDR2 ANQGSEA. This CDR3 spans 16 amino acids. The CDR3 protein is CSVQGAQSSSYNEQFF. As DNA, the CDR3 is TGCAGCGTACAGGGGGCACAATCCTCCTCCTACAATGAGCAGTTCTTC.

This clone was seen just once. The CDR3 bases are TGTGCCAGCAGCTTTGTAGCGGGAGACTACAATGAGCAGTTCTTC. It encodes CASSFVAGDYNEQFF. The chain joins TRBV5-4 to TRBJ2-1; TRBD2 aligns across 9 bases. The CDR3 spans 15 residues. V shed 2 bases, J shed 3 bases, and the junction held 3 bases outside the gene matches. The germline V gene has CDR1 SGHNT and CDR2 YYREEE (reference sequence).

V and J are TRBV9 and TRBJ2-7; possibly TRBD1 for D (6 bases). The length of the CDR3 is 16 residues. The germline V gene has CDR1 SGDLS and CDR2 YYNGEE. Trimming left V 3 bases short and J 0 bases short, with 16 bases between. CDR3 protein: CASSGPTGHRSYEQYF. The CDR3 bases are TGTGCCAGCAGCGGACCGACGGGACACCGCTCCTACGAGCAGTACTTC. Based on the CDR3 plus reference TRBV9 and TRBJ2-7, the full variable domain is DSGVTQTPKHLITATGQRVTLRCSPRSGDLSVYWYQQSLDQGLQFLIQYYNGEERAKGNILERFSAQQFPDLHSELNLSSLELGDSALYFCASSGPTGHRSYEQYFGPGTRLTVT.

J is TRBJ2-3 and V is TRBV6-4; 8 bases map to TRBD1. Trimming cost V 6 bases and J 4 bases; bases outside gene matches: 9. The CDR3 loop spans 15 amino acids. Germline lookup yields CDR1 MRHNA and CDR2 SNTAGT. CDR3 protein: CASSRQGAGADTQYF. The CDR3 bases are TGTGCCAGCAGCCGGCAGGGGGCTGGGGCAGATACGCAGTATTTT.